This T cell receptor (beta chain) comes out of a study of CD8+CD57+ T cells in acquired aplastic anemia. Study-level background: In CD4+ cells, healthy donors produced an average of around 11 million reads.

It was genomic DNA that served as the template for profiling TCR beta VDJ and CDR3. TCRdb ran MiXCR on the reads and lists one entry per CDR3 protein. The sample has around 400,000 distinct CDR3 sequences, approximately 70% seen once; the top ten hold under 4.5%. The V gene's germline CDR1 is SNHLY and CDR2 FYNNEI. The V gene lost 6 bases and the J gene lost 11 bases, with 20 bases spanning the gap. CDR3 length: 15 residues. Of note for this clonotype: Its antigen is currently unknown.

General study results and limits: Patients shared around 30 CD8+ CDR3 sequences with controls.

Input material: sorted CD4+, CD8+, or CD8+CD57+ T cells (not recorded which) from PBMCs. The rearrangement joins TRBV2 to TRBJ1-6, with D perhaps matching TRBD1 (5 bases). This TCR came from a human donor in good health, serving as a control. The CDR3 loop reads CASSLEAGTTAPLHF. DNA for the CDR3: TGTGCCAGCAGCTTGGAGGCGGGGACTACCGCACCCCTCCACTTT.